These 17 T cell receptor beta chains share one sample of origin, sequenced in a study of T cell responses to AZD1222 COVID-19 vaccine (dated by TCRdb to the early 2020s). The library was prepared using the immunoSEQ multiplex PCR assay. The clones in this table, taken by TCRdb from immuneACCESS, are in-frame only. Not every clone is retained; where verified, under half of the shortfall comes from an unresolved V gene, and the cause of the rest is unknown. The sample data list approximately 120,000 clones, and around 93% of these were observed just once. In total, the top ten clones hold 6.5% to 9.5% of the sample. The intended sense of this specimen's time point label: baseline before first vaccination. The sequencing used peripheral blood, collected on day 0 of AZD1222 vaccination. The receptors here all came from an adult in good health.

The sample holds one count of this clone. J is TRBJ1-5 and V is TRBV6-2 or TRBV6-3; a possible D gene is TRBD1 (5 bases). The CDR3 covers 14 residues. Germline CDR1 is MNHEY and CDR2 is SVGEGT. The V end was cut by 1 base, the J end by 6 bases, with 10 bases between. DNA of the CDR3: TGTGCCAGCAGTTACTTAACTGGGGCTCAGCCCCAGCATTTT. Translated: CASSYLTGAQPQHF.

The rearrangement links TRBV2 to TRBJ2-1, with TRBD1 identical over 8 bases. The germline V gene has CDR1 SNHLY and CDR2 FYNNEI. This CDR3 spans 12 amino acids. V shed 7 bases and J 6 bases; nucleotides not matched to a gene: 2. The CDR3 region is CASITGGNEQFF. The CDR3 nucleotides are TGTGCCAGCATAACAGGGGGCAATGAGCAGTTCTTC.

CDR3 DNA sequence: TGTGCCAGCAGCTTAACTAAGACAGATACGCAGTATTTT. As protein: CASSLTKTDTQYF. V and J are TRBV7-8 and TRBJ2-3; D not resolved. Per germline, CDR1 SGHVS and CDR2 FQNEAQ. This CDR3 is built from 13 residues. V shed 2 bases and J shed 3 bases, with 6 bases lying between them.

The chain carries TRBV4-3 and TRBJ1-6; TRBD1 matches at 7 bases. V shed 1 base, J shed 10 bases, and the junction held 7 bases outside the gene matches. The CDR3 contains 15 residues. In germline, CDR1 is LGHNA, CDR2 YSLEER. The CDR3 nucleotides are TGCGCCAGCAGCCAAGTGAACAGGGGAGACTCACCCCTCCACTTT. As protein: CASSQVNRGDSPLHF.

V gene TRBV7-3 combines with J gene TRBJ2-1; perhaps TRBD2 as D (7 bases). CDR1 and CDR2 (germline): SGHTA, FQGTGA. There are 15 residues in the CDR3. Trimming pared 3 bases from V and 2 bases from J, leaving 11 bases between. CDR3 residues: CASSFRGDTYNEQFF. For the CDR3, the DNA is TGTGCCAGCAGCTTCCGGGGGGACACCTACAATGAGCAGTTCTTC.

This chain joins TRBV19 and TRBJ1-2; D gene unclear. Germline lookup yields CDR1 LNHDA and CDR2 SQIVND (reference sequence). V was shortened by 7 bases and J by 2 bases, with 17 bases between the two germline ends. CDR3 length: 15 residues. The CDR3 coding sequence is TGTGCCAGTATCCCAGGTACAGCCGACAACTATGGCTACACCTTC. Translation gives CASIPGTADNYGYTF.

The CDR3 bases are TGTGCCTGGAGTCCGCGGGGAAACACCATATATTTT. Residues: CAWSPRGNTIYF. This chain links TRBV30 with TRBJ1-3; D is ambiguous. The germline V gene encodes CDR1 GTSNPN and CDR2 SVGIG (reference sequence). V lost 2 bases and J lost 4, with 6 bases in between. The CDR3 extends over 12 amino acids.

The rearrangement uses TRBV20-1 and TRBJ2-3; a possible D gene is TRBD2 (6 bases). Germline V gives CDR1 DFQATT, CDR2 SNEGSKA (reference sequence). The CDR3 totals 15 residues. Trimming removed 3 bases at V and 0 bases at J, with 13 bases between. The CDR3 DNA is TGCAGTGCTAGTCTGGCGGGGCTTAGCACAGATACGCAGTATTTT. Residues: CSASLAGLSTDTQYF.

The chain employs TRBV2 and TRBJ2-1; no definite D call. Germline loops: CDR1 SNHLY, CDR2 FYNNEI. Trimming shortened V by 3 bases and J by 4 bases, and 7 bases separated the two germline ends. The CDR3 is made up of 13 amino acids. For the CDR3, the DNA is TGTGCCAGCAGTGAGGATGGGTACAATGAGCAGTTCTTC. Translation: CASSEDGYNEQFF. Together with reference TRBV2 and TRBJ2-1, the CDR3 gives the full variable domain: EPEVTQTPSHQVTQMGQEVILRCVPISNHLYFYWYRQILGQKVEFLVSFYNNEISEKSEIFDDQFSVERPDGSNFTLKIRSTKLEDSAMYFCASSEDGYNEQFFGPGTRLTVL.

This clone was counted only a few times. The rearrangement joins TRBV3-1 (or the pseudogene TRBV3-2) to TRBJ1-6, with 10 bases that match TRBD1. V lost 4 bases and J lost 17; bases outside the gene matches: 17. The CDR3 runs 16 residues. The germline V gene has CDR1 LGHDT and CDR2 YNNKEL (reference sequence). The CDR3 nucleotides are TGTGCCAGCAGCCTCACTGCCGGGACAGGGGCCGCGGGCTTCCACTTT. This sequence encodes CASSLTAGTGAAGFHF.

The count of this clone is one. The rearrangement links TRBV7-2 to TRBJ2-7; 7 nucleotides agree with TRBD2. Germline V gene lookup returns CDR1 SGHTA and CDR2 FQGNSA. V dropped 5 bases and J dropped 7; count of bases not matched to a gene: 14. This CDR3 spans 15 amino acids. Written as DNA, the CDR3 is TGTGCCAGCAGCCCACAGGCCGGGACTATGGCTGAGCAGTACTTC. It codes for CASSPQAGTMAEQYF.

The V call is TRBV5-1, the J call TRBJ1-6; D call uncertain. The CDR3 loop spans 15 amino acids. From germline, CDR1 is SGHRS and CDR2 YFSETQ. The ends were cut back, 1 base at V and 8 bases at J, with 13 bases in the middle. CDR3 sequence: CASSLNGDGDSPLHF. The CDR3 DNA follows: TGCGCCAGCAGCTTGAATGGGGATGGGGATTCACCCCTCCACTTT.

CDR3 sequence: CASSPTGPNTGELFF. The DNA for the CDR3 is TGTGCCAGCAGCCCAACCGGTCCGAACACCGGGGAGCTGTTTTTT. This chain uses TRBV3-1 (or the pseudogene TRBV3-2) with TRBJ2-2; the D is unclear. CDR1 is LGHDT, CDR2 YNNKEL, per germline (reference sequence). Trimming shortened V by 4 bases and J by 0 bases, and 9 bases separated the two germline ends. The CDR3 is 15 amino acids.

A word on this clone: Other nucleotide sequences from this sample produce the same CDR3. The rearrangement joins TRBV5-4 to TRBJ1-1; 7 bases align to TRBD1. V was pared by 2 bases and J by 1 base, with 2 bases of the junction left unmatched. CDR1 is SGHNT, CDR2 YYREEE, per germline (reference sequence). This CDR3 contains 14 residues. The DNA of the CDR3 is TGTGCCAGCAGCTTAGGGGGCGCGAACACTGAAGCTTTCTTT. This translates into CASSLGGANTEAFF.

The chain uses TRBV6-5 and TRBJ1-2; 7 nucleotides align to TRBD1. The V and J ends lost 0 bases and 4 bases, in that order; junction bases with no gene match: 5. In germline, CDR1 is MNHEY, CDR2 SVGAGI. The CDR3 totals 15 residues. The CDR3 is CASSYSKGGGYGYTF. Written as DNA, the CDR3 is TGTGCCAGCAGTTACTCGAAAGGGGGCGGCTATGGCTACACCTTC.

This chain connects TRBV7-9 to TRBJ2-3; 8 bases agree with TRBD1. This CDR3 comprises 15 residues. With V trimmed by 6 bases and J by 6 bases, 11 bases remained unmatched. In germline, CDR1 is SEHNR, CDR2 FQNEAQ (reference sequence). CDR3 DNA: TGTGCCAGCAGGTCAACAGGGGGTCCCCCGGATACGCAGTATTTT. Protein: CASRSTGGPPDTQYF.

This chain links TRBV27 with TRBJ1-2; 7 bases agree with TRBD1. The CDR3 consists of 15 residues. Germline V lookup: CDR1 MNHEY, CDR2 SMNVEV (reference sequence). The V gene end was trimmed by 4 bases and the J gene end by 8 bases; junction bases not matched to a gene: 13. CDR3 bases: TGTGCCAGCAGTTCGTCCGGGACAGTAGGGGGGGGCTACACCTTC. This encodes CASSSSGTVGGGYTF.